Sequencing of this TCR beta chain was carried out in a study of T cell clonotyping in hematopoietic cell transplantation. General observations from the study: Higher Inverse Simpson Index values in graft donor and pretransplant recipient predicted broader posttransplant TCR diversity.

Details on this clone: Its antigen is unknown. At one end, the junction sequence differs from germline, possibly due to a read error.

Data came from immunoSEQ multiplex PCR; TCRdb stores just in-frame clones and leaves some out. The data show 25,000 to 30,000 clones, about three quarters seen once. The V gene's germline CDR1 is MNHNS and CDR2 SASEGT. The CDR3 length is 12 residues. Time point indicated: recipient sample about 28 days before transplant, after cytoreduction. The chain joins TRBV6-1 to TRBJ1-2; D is unclear. The material sequenced was peripheral blood mononuclear cells, taken before stem cell transplant. This sequence originates from a woman aged 30 to 39 with chronic myeloid leukemia. Some clones in this sample may be carry-over from other donors' samples. The CDR3: CASRDWQAPYTF. In DNA form, the CDR3 reads TGTGCCAGCCGTGACTGGCAGGCCCCCTACACCTTC.